The 8 T cell receptor beta chains in this list originate from one sample, sequenced in a study of response to subunit inactivated influenza vaccine. TCRdb reprocessed the RT-PCR reads via MiXCR and lists one record per CDR3 protein. The data show hundreds of thousands of distinct CDR3 sequences, 10% to 15% seen once. Source: PBMCs from blood, taken on the day of vaccination. The receptors shown here come from a middle-aged man who received an inactivated influenza vaccine.

This clonotype was counted between two and nine times. This chain uses TRBV6-5 with TRBJ1-3; the match to TRBD1 covers 9 bases. Germline CDR1 MNHEY, CDR2 SVGAGI. The CDR3 loop spans 13 amino acids. V gave up 2 bases and J gave up 10 bases; unmatched junction bases: 3. CDR3 sequence reads: CASSYKTGGTIYF. CDR3 in DNA: TGTGCCAGCAGTTACAAGACAGGGGGGACCATATATTTT.

This clonotype was seen a few times. V gene TRBV20-1 combines with J gene TRBJ2-3, with 13 bases that match TRBD2. Germline trimming cut 6 bases from V and 0 bases from J; bases unmatched to any gene: 6. This CDR3 region has 16 residues. Germline lookup yields CDR1 DFQATT and CDR2 SNEGSKA (reference sequence). The CDR3 reads CSANGLAGDSTDTQYF. The CDR3 bases are TGCAGTGCAAATGGACTAGCGGGAGACAGCACAGATACGCAGTATTTT.

Ten or more counts support this clonotype. The rearrangement uses TRBV20-1 and TRBJ2-7, with D tentatively TRBD1 (6 bases). The CDR3 extends over 14 amino acids. Germline CDR1 is DFQATT and CDR2 is SNEGSKA (reference sequence). The V end lost 5 bases, the J end lost 3 bases, and 17 bases lay between the germline ends. The CDR3 loop is CSAPQLQGIYEQYF. DNA for the CDR3: TGCAGTGCTCCCCAGCTACAGGGAATCTACGAGCAGTACTTC.

The gene calls are TRBV5-1 and TRBJ2-2, with D uncertain. CDR1 and CDR2 (germline): SGHRS, YFSETQ. Trimming cost V 0 bases and J 3 bases, with 6 bases left between them. The CDR3 has 14 amino acids. The CDR3 is CASSLGVHTGELFF. CDR3 sequence (DNA): TGCGCCAGCAGCTTGGGGGTACACACCGGGGAGCTGTTTTTT.

This clonotype was seen a handful of times. This CDR3 is CSAGPTGILYEQYF. The CDR3 coding sequence is TGCAGCGCCGGGCCGACAGGGATACTCTACGAGCAGTACTTC. This rearrangement joins TRBV29-1 to TRBJ2-7; 7 bases are shared with TRBD1. Per germline, CDR1 SQVTM and CDR2 ANQGSEA. The CDR3 covers 14 residues. After removal of 7 bases from V and 3 bases from J, the junction contained 12 bases not matched to a gene.

There are a few counts of this clonotype. This chain uses TRBV13 with TRBJ2-5, with 11 nucleotides matching TRBD1. CDR3 size: 17 residues. J gave up 2 bases and V 6 bases, and 11 bases lay outside the gene matches. Germline V gene sequence: CDR1 PRHDT, CDR2 FYEKMQ (reference sequence). CDR3 bases: TGTGCCAGCAGAAGAGCCCCGGGACAGGGGGTACAAGAGACCCAGTACTTC. Protein: CASRRAPGQGVQETQYF.

The rearrangement links TRBV20-1 to TRBJ2-7; TRBD2 matches 10 bases. The CDR3 runs to 16 residues. Trimming took 2 bases from V and 2 from J; bases not matched to a gene: 9. Per the germline V gene, CDR1 is DFQATT and CDR2 is SNEGSKA (reference sequence). CDR3 in amino acids: CSARSGTSVRPYEQYF. CDR3 nucleotide sequence: TGCAGTGCTAGATCAGGGACTAGCGTACGACCCTACGAGCAGTACTTC.

The chain has TRBV5-1 and TRBJ2-1, with D perhaps matching TRBD2 (5 bases). The CDR3 runs to 13 residues. Trimming removed 4 bases from V and 5 bases from J, with 10 bases in between. CDR1 and CDR2 from the germline V gene are SGHRS and YFSETQ. This chain's CDR3 is CASSTTTNNEQFF. The CDR3 DNA is TGCGCCAGCAGCACGACTACTAACAATGAGCAGTTCTTC.